These T cell receptor beta chains were read from a single sample in a study of CXCR3-negative and CXCR3-positive naive CD8 T cells. TCRdb reprocessed the 5' RACE reads, with one entry per CDR3 protein and no DNA. The listing contains about 84,000 distinct CDR3 sequences. The sample taken for sequencing was naive CXCR3+ CD8+ T cells from blood. All receptors come from a human donor in good health. Some clones in this sample may be carry-over from other donors' samples. CDR3s include the opening cysteine and the closing phenylalanine or tryptophan. The order of the fields is V gene, J gene, CDR3 protein.

TRBV7-9	TRBJ2-7	CASSFYQGPHEQYF
TRBV6-2/TRBV6-3	TRBJ1-5	CASSYSGGRQPQHF
TRBV29-1	TRBJ1-2	CSVEGTGNYGYTF
TRBV7-3	TRBJ2-7	CASSPSGGTYEQYF
TRBV20-1	TRBJ2-2	CSAPRHAGELFF
TRBV28	TRBJ2-1	CASHSGLNEQFF
TRBV6-5	TRBJ2-5	CASSAFLAGPNWEETQYF
TRBV12-3/TRBV12-4	TRBJ1-2	CASSEGTENGYTF
TRBV12-3/TRBV12-4	TRBJ2-7	CASRTGTSLSNEQYF
TRBV5-5	TRBJ1-1	CASSFTGKGVLDTEAFF
TRBV15	TRBJ2-7	CATSRAGRSSYEQYF
TRBV12-3/TRBV12-4	TRBJ2-3	CASRLLSDTQYF
TRBV19	TRBJ2-1	CASSMDGTYNEQFF
TRBV7-6	TRBJ2-7	CASSGPGQPYEQYF
TRBV28	TRBJ2-7	CASSSRGAYEQYF
TRBV12-3/TRBV12-4	TRBJ1-1	CASRLGGPNTEAFF
TRBV7-8	TRBJ2-7	CASSLPPGQAWGLEQYF
TRBV27	TRBJ1-6	CASSFSQGRSPLHF
TRBV10-3	TRBJ2-7	CAISPGLAGSYEQYF
TRBV14	TRBJ2-1	CASSQELWRNPPNEQFF
TRBV28	TRBJ2-2	CASSYGRERNTGELFF
TRBV30	TRBJ1-1	CAWSGGQPEVAFF
TRBV29-1	TRBJ2-5	CSVEDWRLAGDETQYF
TRBV3-1	TRBJ2-5	CASTPPLGLEGTQYF
TRBV5-5	TRBJ2-1	CASSLVGVEQFF
TRBV29-1	TRBJ2-1	CSAAMGNEQFF
TRBV25-1	TRBJ1-1	CASSELGNTEAFF
TRBV28	TRBJ2-7	CASRPIQGSPYHEQYF
TRBV7-6	TRBJ2-2	CASSSTFGLNTGELFF
TRBV6-5	TRBJ1-1	CASSFPGGNTEAFF
TRBV20-1	TRBJ2-3	CSAGRLAVTDTQYF
TRBV29-1	TRBJ2-3	CSVEGPFGQKFRTDTQYF
TRBV20-1	TRBJ2-7	CSATGTEGYEQYF
TRBV6-2/TRBV6-3	TRBJ2-1	CASVEGRMGYNEQFF